What follows are 12 T cell receptor beta chains derived from one specimen sequenced in a study of cytomegalovirus exposure and HLA in healthy donors. It was with 60 Vbeta and 13 Jbeta primers that the PCR ran. Measured with immunoSEQ multiplex PCR; TCRdb has only the in-frame clones, and not every one. The top ten clones hold approximately 4% of a sample with approximately 95,000 clones, around 73% of them seen once. The specimen was PBMCs. These receptor sequences come from a woman aged 40 to 50 in good health and CMV-seropositive.

A word on this clone: The junction departs from the called germline gene at one end, perhaps through a read error. The chain recombines TRBV27 with TRBJ2-2; possible D gene TRBD2, 6 bases. This CDR3 region has 17 residues. Germline values: CDR1 MNHEY, CDR2 SMNVEV (reference sequence). The CDR3 spells CASSISGTGANTGELFF. The CDR3 region has the DNA TGTGCCAGCAGTATATCCGGGACTGGCGCGAACACCGGGGAGCTGTTTTTT.

This clone was picked up a small number of times. This chain joins TRBV6-5 and TRBJ2-5; possible D gene TRBD1, 5 bases. The CDR3 spans 15 residues. With 2 bases removed from V and 7 bases from J, the gap between germline ends came to 17 bases. Germline CDR1 reads MNHEY; CDR2 reads SVGAGI. The CDR3 DNA sequence: TGTGCCAGCAGTTACGACCCCGGACAATTTATGACCCAGTACTTC. It translates to CASSYDPGQFMTQYF.

The genes are TRBV2 and TRBJ2-1; 11 nucleotides match TRBD2. After removal of 4 bases from V and 8 bases from J, the junction contained 7 bases not matched to a gene. The germline V gene has CDR1 SNHLY and CDR2 FYNNEI. The CDR3 has 15 residues. CDR3 loop: CASSVLAGGGDEQFF. CDR3 DNA sequence: TGTGCCAGCAGTGTCCTAGCGGGAGGTGGCGATGAGCAGTTCTTC.

CDR3 coding DNA: TGTGCCACCTCCTTTGCGGACTCCTACGAGCAGTACTTC. This gives the protein CATSFADSYEQYF. The chain recombines TRBV10-3 with TRBJ2-7, with unresolved D. Trimming took 10 bases from V and 0 from J, leaving 13 bases between them. In germline, CDR1 is ENHRY, CDR2 SYGVKD. The CDR3 runs to 13 residues.

The rearrangement uses TRBV2 and TRBJ2-1; TRBD2 aligns across 14 bases. The CDR3 spans 14 residues. Germline V gene data show CDR1 as SNHLY and CDR2 as FYNNEI. The trim removed 8 bases at V and 7 bases at J, leaving 4 bases unmatched. This chain's CDR3 is CASPGTSGSNEQFF. The CDR3 DNA reads as TGTGCCAGCCCCGGGACTAGCGGGAGTAATGAGCAGTTCTTC.

V usage is TRBV5-1 and J usage is TRBJ1-4, with D unclear. The CDR3 totals 14 residues. The germline CDR1 and CDR2 sequences are SGHRS and YFSETQ. Trimming removed 1 base from V and 2 bases from J, with 6 bases in between. CDR3 protein: CASSLWQTNEKLFF. DNA for the CDR3: TGCGCCAGCAGCTTGTGGCAGACTAATGAAAAACTGTTTTTT. The full variable domain, rest sourced from reference TRBV5-1 and TRBJ1-4, is KAGVTQTPRYLIKTRGQQVTLSCSPISGHRSVSWYQQTPGQGLQFLFEYFSETQRNKGNFPGRFSGRQFSNSRSEMNVSTLELGDSALYLCASSLWQTNEKLFFGSGTQLSVL.

V usage is TRBV29-1 and J usage is TRBJ2-3, with 15 bases lining up with TRBD2. The CDR3 is made up of 16 amino acids. CDR1 and CDR2 (germline): SQVTM, ANQGSEA. The ends lost 6 bases at V and 1 base at J; junction bases unmatched: 5. CDR3 amino acids: CSVQGLAGGGTDTQYF. The DNA for the CDR3 is TGCAGCGTCCAAGGACTAGCGGGAGGGGGCACAGATACGCAGTATTTT.

The V gene is TRBV5-8, the J gene TRBJ2-7, with 8 positions matching TRBD1. The germline V gene encodes CDR1 SGHTS and CDR2 YDEGEE. With V trimmed by 1 base and J by 10 bases, 16 bases remained unmatched. The CDR3 consists of 16 residues. The CDR3 DNA reads as TGTGCCAGCAGCTTGTTTATGGGACAGGCATTTACAAAACAGTACTTC. Its translation: CASSLFMGQAFTKQYF.

The V gene is TRBV2, the J gene TRBJ2-1, with D possibly being TRBD2 (5 bases). Germline CDR1 and CDR2: SNHLY and FYNNEI. V lost 6 bases, J lost 0 bases, and 12 bases lay in between. The CDR3 covers 15 residues. The DNA of the CDR3 is TGTGCCAGCAGATACCTAGCCTACTCCTACAATGAGCAGTTCTTC. Its protein product is CASRYLAYSYNEQFF.

The DNA of the CDR3 is TGTGCCATCAAACTGACAGGGGACATGGGGGAGCTGTTTTTT. Its protein is CAIKLTGDMGELFF. The V call is TRBV10-3, the J call TRBJ2-2; 8 bases agree with TRBD1. Trimming took 7 bases from V and 8 from J; bases not matched to a gene: 9. The CDR3 loop spans 14 amino acids. Germline V gene lookup returns CDR1 ENHRY and CDR2 SYGVKD.

The CDR3 DNA sequence: TGTGCCAGCAGCTTAGGAGCGGGAGACTACGAGCAGTACTTC. Translation gives CASSLGAGDYEQYF. The chain joins TRBV7-8 to TRBJ2-7; 8 positions agree with TRBD2. Trimming took 1 base from V and 3 from J; bases not matched to a gene: 2. Germline V gene sequence: CDR1 SGHVS, CDR2 FQNEAQ. The CDR3 runs 14 residues.

The gene calls are TRBV5-4 and TRBJ2-1, with D perhaps TRBD2 (5 bases). CDR3 size: 17 residues. CDR1 is SGHNT, CDR2 YYREEE, per germline (reference sequence). The V and J ends lost 0 bases and 0 bases respectively, with 13 bases between them. The CDR3 loop reads CASSLAAGRSSYNEQFF. CDR3 DNA sequence: TGTGCCAGCAGCTTGGCCGCGGGTAGGAGCTCCTACAATGAGCAGTTCTTC. Drawing the rest from reference TRBV5-4 and TRBJ2-1, the complete variable domain is ETGVTQSPTHLIKTRGQQVTLRCSSQSGHNTVSWYQQALGQGPQFIFQYYREEENGRGNFPPRFSGLQFPNYSSELNVNALELDDSALYLCASSLAAGRSSYNEQFFGPGTRLTVL.